This T cell receptor beta chain was observed in a study of breast tumors, draining lymph nodes, adjacent tissues. Study-wide results and caveats: Tumors had less TCR diversity than lymph nodes, more than nontumor tissue. Tumor and nontumor repertoires were significantly more similar in luminal-like than in basal-like breast cancer. That most tumor T cells come from lymph nodes remained unproven.

Axillary draining lymph nodes of breast cancer patients supplied the node samples. TCRdb itself ran the multiplex PCR reads through MiXCR, one entry per CDR3 protein. The data hold around 130,000 distinct CDR3 sequences, with 20% to 25% observed a single time. Trimming shortened V by 6 bases and J by 7 bases, and 16 bases separated the two germline ends. This CDR3 is 14 amino acids long. Germline V gene data show CDR1 as SGDLS and CDR2 as YYNGEE. There are many counts of this clonotype. Its antigen is as yet unknown. The gene calls are TRBV9 and TRBJ2-2; weak D call: TRBD2 (5 bases). The TCR originated in a female donor with breast cancer. Some clones in this sample may be carry-over from other donors' samples. Sequencing was performed on axillary lymph node tissue. For the CDR3, the DNA is TGTGCCAGCACCCCAGGTCCGGGGAGCGGGGAGCTGTTTTTT. Its translation is CASTPGPGSGELFF.